The clone carrying this TCR beta chain was recorded a few times. Antigen: not known. V shed 5 bases and J shed 0 bases, with 7 bases lying between them. Germline lookup yields CDR1 SNHLY and CDR2 FYNNEI. This CDR3 comprises 13 residues. Sample treatment: roughly 20 received Ad26.COV2.S at low or high dose, single or two shots; about 5 received placebo; per-sample allocation not given. Material that was analyzed had been drawn on day 63 after the first vaccine or placebo injection. This entry is derived from a study of Ad26.COV2.S vaccination and SARS-CoV-2 variants. Clones were read by immunoSEQ multiplex PCR, and TCRdb kept only the in-frame ones, dropping some. The sample holds roughly 350,000 clones; around 86% are singletons and the top ten take around 3.6%. Study-level results: After vaccination, substantial breadth of spike-specific CD8+ and CD4+ responses was reported.

The input for sequencing was peripheral blood, taken in a trial of Ad26.COV2.S vaccine versus placebo. The chain combines TRBV2 with TRBJ1-1; D gene uncertain. The TCR originated in a person between 18 and 59 years old who received the Ad26.COV2.S COVID-19 vaccine or a placebo. The CDR3 nucleotides are TGTGCCAGCAGTTCTTTTATGAACACTGAAGCTTTCTTT. Translation gives CASSSFMNTEAFF.